This T cell receptor beta chain was recorded in a study of human T cells and chemical hapten exposure. Unique molecular identifiers were attached to individual cDNA molecules during library preparation. TCRdb itself ran the RACE reads through MiXCR, one entry per CDR3 protein. The sample lists some 250,000 distinct CDR3 sequences; around 7.3% were seen once. This CDR3 has 13 residues. The V and J ends lost 8 bases and 2 bases respectively, with 12 bases between them. Germline V lookup: CDR1 SEHNR, CDR2 FQNEAQ (reference sequence). Overall study findings and caveats: It was expanded TCRs that formed significantly more large CDR3 similarity clusters than controls did.

A note on this clonotype: Its specificity is unknown.

Time point: pre-sensitization, week 0. The sample's treatment: therapeutic diphenylcyclopropenone sensitization with weekly scalp DPC. This sequence was found in a man between 18 and 29 years old with alopecia areata. Some clones in this sample may be carry-over from other donors' samples. The gene calls are TRBV7-9 and TRBJ2-5; a weak D match, TRBD2 (5 bases). The sample here was whole blood, taken in connection with sensitization to the hapten diphenylcyclopropenone (DPC). CDR3 region: CASANRGQETQYF. The DNA for the CDR3 is TGTGCCAGCGCCAACCGGGGTCAAGAGACCCAGTACTTC.